Sequencing of this TCR beta chain was carried out in a study of cytomegalovirus exposure and HLA in healthy donors. Study-level findings and limits: The study recorded 164 TCR beta chains that were cytomegalovirus-associated.

13 Jbeta primers and 60 Vbeta primers were used for the PCR. Method: immunoSEQ multiplex PCR; TCRdb's copy keeps in-frame clones and lacks some. The sample yields 90,000 to 100,000 clones, roughly 63% seen once. Germline loops: CDR1 ENHRY, CDR2 SYGVKD. V lost 0 bases and J lost 3; bases outside the gene matches: 1. The CDR3 sequence is 14 residues long. As for this clone: Its antigen is not known.

This sequence was found in a boy between 10 and 17 years old in good health and CMV-seropositive. Sequenced sample: PBMCs. This chain joins TRBV10-3 and TRBJ2-7, with TRBD1 matching over 8 bases. The CDR3 sequence is CAISESQGDYEQYF. The CDR3 nucleotides read TGTGCCATCAGTGAGTCACAGGGGGACTACGAGCAGTACTTC.